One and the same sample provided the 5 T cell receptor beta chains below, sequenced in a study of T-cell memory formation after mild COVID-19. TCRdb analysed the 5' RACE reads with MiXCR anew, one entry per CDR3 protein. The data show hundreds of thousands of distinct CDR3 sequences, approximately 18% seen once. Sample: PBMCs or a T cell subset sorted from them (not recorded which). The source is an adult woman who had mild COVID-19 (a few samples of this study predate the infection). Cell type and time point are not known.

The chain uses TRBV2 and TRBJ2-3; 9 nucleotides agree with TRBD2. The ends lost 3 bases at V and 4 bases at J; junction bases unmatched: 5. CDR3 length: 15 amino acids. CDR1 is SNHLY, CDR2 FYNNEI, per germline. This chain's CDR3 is CASSEREGRSDTQYF. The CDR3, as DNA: TGTGCCAGCAGTGAGCGGGAGGGCCGATCAGATACGCAGTATTTT.

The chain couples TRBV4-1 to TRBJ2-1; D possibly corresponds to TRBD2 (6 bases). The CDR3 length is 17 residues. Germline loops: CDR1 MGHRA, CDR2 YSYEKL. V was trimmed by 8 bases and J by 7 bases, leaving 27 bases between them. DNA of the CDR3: TGCGCCAGCCGGGTGGATAGCGGAGAAACTCTGTGGAATGAGCAGTTCTTC. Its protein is CASRVDSGETLWNEQFF.

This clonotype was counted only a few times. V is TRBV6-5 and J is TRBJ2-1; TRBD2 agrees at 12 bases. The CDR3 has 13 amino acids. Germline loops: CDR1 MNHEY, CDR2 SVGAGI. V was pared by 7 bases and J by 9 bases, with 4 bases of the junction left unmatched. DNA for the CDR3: TGTGCCAGCAAGTCTAGCGGGAGGGCTGAGCAGTTCTTC. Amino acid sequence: CASKSSGRAEQFF.

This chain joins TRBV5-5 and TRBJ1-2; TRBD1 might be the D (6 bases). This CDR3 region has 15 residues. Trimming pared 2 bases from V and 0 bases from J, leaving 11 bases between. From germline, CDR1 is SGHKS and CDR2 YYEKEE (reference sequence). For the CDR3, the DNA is TGTGCCAGCAGCTTCGGGACAAGAGCTAACTATGGCTACACCTTC. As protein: CASSFGTRANYGYTF.

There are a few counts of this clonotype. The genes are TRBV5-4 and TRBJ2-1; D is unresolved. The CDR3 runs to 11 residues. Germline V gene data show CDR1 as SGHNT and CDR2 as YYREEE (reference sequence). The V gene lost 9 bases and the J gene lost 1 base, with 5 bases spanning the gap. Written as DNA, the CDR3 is TGTGCCACTCGTTCCTACAATGAGCAGTTCTTC. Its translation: CATRSYNEQFF.